The rows below give T cell receptor beta chains drawn from one sample of a study of Ad26.COV2.S vaccination and SARS-CoV-2 variants. Using immunoSEQ multiplex PCR, the repertoire was profiled, and TCRdb retains in-frame clones only, with some absent. The sample consists of hundreds of thousands of clones, 80% to 95% of them appearing once. Sequencing used peripheral blood, obtained in a trial of Ad26.COV2.S vaccine versus placebo. Source of these receptors: a person aged 18-65 years who received the Ad26.COV2.S COVID-19 vaccine or a placebo. Both conserved end residues are part of each CDR3. The order of the fields is D gene, J gene, clone size, V gene, CDR3 protein, CDR3 DNA. D genes are given only for firm matches. Size values are once, few and many counts, or a class for expanded clones, and some rows have none.

d_call: TRBD2; j_call: TRBJ2-2; clone_size: NA; v_call: TRBV3-1/TRBV3-2; cdr3_aa: CASSQAPSGGNTGELFF; cdr3_nt: TGTGCCAGCAGCCAAGCCCCCAGCGGGGGGAACACCGGGGAGCTGTTTTTT
d_call: NA; j_call: TRBJ1-1; clone_size: few; v_call: TRBV6-6; cdr3_aa: CASSYAGASEAFF; cdr3_nt: TGTGCCAGCAGTTACGCAGGGGCGTCTGAAGCTTTCTTT
d_call: TRBD1; j_call: TRBJ2-5; clone_size: NA; v_call: TRBV19; cdr3_aa: CASTTSTGKETQYF; cdr3_nt: TGTGCCAGTACTACCTCGACAGGGAAAGAGACCCAGTACTTC
d_call: NA; j_call: TRBJ2-1; clone_size: NA; v_call: TRBV5-1; cdr3_aa: CASSSGSVEQFF; cdr3_nt: TGCGCCAGCAGCTCAGGGTCGGTTGAGCAGTTCTTC
d_call: NA; j_call: TRBJ2-2; clone_size: NA; v_call: TRBV7-2; cdr3_aa: CASSPPGTTGELFF; cdr3_nt: TGTGCCAGCAGCCCCCCAGGGACCACCGGGGAGCTGTTTTTT
d_call: NA; j_call: TRBJ2-5; clone_size: NA; v_call: TRBV3-1/TRBV3-2; cdr3_aa: CASSPRQDQETQYF; cdr3_nt: TGTGCCAGCAGCCCCAGACAGGACCAAGAGACCCAGTACTTC
d_call: TRBD2; j_call: TRBJ2-1; clone_size: once; v_call: TRBV5-8; cdr3_aa: CASSFWGGSSYNEQFF; cdr3_nt: TGTGCCAGCAGCTTTTGGGGCGGGAGCTCCTACAATGAGCAGTTCTTC
d_call: NA; j_call: TRBJ1-3; clone_size: NA; v_call: TRBV19; cdr3_aa: CASSISKLRSGNTIYF; cdr3_nt: TGTGCCAGTAGTATATCCAAGTTACGCTCTGGAAACACCATATATTTT
d_call: TRBD2; j_call: TRBJ2-3; clone_size: NA; v_call: TRBV5-1; cdr3_aa: CASRAGLAATDTQYF; cdr3_nt: TGCGCCAGCAGAGCGGGACTAGCGGCCACAGATACGCAGTATTTT
d_call: TRBD2; j_call: TRBJ2-7; clone_size: NA; v_call: TRBV7-3; cdr3_aa: CASSLAGERSEQYF; cdr3_nt: TGTGCCAGCAGCTTAGCGGGAGAGCGGTCCGAGCAGTACTTC
d_call: NA; j_call: TRBJ2-3; clone_size: NA; v_call: TRBV6-5; cdr3_aa: CASSPPGTDTQYF; cdr3_nt: TGTGCCAGCAGTCCCCCCGGGACAGATACGCAGTATTTT
d_call: NA; j_call: TRBJ2-7; clone_size: NA; v_call: TRBV7-2; cdr3_aa: CASSYSRGGYEQYF; cdr3_nt: TGTGCCAGCAGCTACTCCCGTGGGGGCTACGAGCAGTACTTC
d_call: TRBD2; j_call: TRBJ2-1; clone_size: NA; v_call: TRBV6-5; cdr3_aa: CASSTGLADEQFF; cdr3_nt: TGTGCCAGCAGCACGGGACTAGCCGATGAGCAGTTCTTC
d_call: TRBD2; j_call: TRBJ2-7; clone_size: few; v_call: TRBV7-2; cdr3_aa: CASSPTSGSYEQYF; cdr3_nt: TGTGCCAGCAGCCCTACTAGCGGGAGTTACGAGCAGTACTTC
d_call: NA; j_call: TRBJ2-7; clone_size: few; v_call: TRBV5-1; cdr3_aa: CASSLEFKVADSYEQYF; cdr3_nt: TGCGCCAGCAGCTTGGAGTTTAAGGTGGCAGACTCCTACGAGCAGTACTTC
d_call: NA; j_call: TRBJ1-1; clone_size: once; v_call: TRBV6-5; cdr3_aa: CASIVRGPRDTEAFF; cdr3_nt: TGTGCCAGCATAGTAAGGGGACCGAGGGACACTGAAGCTTTCTTT
d_call: NA; j_call: TRBJ2-7; clone_size: NA; v_call: TRBV7-9; cdr3_aa: CASSLEDSRYMHF; cdr3_nt: TGTGCCAGCAGCTTAGAGGACAGCCGATACATGCACTTC
d_call: NA; j_call: TRBJ2-3; clone_size: NA; v_call: TRBV5-3; cdr3_aa: CARSILARADTQYF; cdr3_nt: TGTGCCAGAAGCATTCTAGCTCGGGCAGATACGCAGTATTTT
d_call: NA; j_call: TRBJ2-1; clone_size: once; v_call: TRBV7-3; cdr3_aa: CASSLSGNEQFF; cdr3_nt: TGTGCCAGCAGCTTATCCGGAAATGAGCAGTTCTTC
d_call: NA; j_call: TRBJ1-1; clone_size: NA; v_call: TRBV5-4; cdr3_aa: CASSLERRGTEAFF; cdr3_nt: TGTGCCAGCAGCTTGGAACGGCGCGGGACTGAAGCTTTCTTT
d_call: NA; j_call: TRBJ2-1; clone_size: NA; v_call: TRBV9; cdr3_aa: CASSVASGGNEQFF; cdr3_nt: TGTGCCAGCAGCGTAGCAAGCGGAGGGAATGAGCAGTTCTTC
d_call: NA; j_call: TRBJ2-1; clone_size: once; v_call: TRBV15; cdr3_aa: CATSRDLGPYNEQFF; cdr3_nt: TGTGCCACCAGCAGAGATCTGGGGCCCTACAATGAGCAGTTCTTC
d_call: NA; j_call: TRBJ2-7; clone_size: NA; v_call: TRBV11-1; cdr3_aa: CASSSKTVTYEQYF; cdr3_nt: TGTGCCAGCAGCTCGAAGACGGTGACCTACGAGCAGTACTTC
d_call: TRBD1; j_call: TRBJ1-5; clone_size: NA; v_call: TRBV19; cdr3_aa: CASSGQGGDSNQPQHF; cdr3_nt: TGTGCCAGTAGTGGACAGGGGGGTGATAGCAATCAGCCCCAGCATTTT
d_call: NA; j_call: TRBJ2-7; clone_size: NA; v_call: TRBV7-9; cdr3_aa: CASSLAQGISYEQYF; cdr3_nt: TGTGCCAGCAGCTTAGCGCAGGGTATCTCCTACGAGCAGTACTTC